This T cell receptor beta chain originates from a study of cytomegalovirus exposure and HLA in healthy donors. Study-level findings and limits: Later analysis demonstrated an association between a missense DCLRE1C variant and TCR beta V- and J-gene trimming. A classifier reportedly called cytomegalovirus status with high sensitivity and specificity. In vitro work confirmed that a few CMV-associated chains recognize CMV antigens.

The PCR ran on 60 Vbeta and 13 Jbeta primers. Generated by immunoSEQ multiplex PCR, the TCRdb table keeps only in-frame clones and is missing some. The repertoire holds 75,000 to 100,000 clones, approximately 74% seen once, with less than 2% in the top ten. This clone showed up just a few times. Its antigen is not identified. J was trimmed by 3 bases and V by 5 bases; bases with no gene match: 0. Germline V gene lookup returns CDR1 GTSNPN and CDR2 SVGIG (reference sequence). CDR3 size: 11 residues. The chain has TRBV30 and TRBJ1-1, with 7 bases fitting TRBD1. The sequencing sample was made of PBMCs. This clonotype originated in a male donor in good health and CMV-seronegative. This CDR3 reads CAWDRDTEAFF. The CDR3 DNA reads TGTGCCTGGGACAGGGACACTGAAGCTTTCTTT.